This TCR beta chain was sequenced for a study of blood T cell repertoires in COVID-19. For the study at large: Both acute and convalescent COVID-19 samples were obtained from the United States, Italy and Spain.

Germline V gene sequence: CDR1 PRHDT, CDR2 FYEKMQ (reference sequence). With 0 bases removed from V and 7 bases from J, the gap between germline ends came to 6 bases. The CDR3 is made up of 12 amino acids. Some clones are missing from TCRdb's copy, which holds only in-frame ones; the method was immunoSEQ multiplex PCR. This sample has about 50,000 clones, with around 86% found just once. The V call is TRBV13, the J call TRBJ2-5; tentatively, D is TRBD1 (6 bases). The TCR was taken from a man aged 55 to 70 with active or convalescent COVID-19. The sequenced sample was peripheral blood. The CDR3 region is CASSLGQGTQYF. CDR3 coding DNA: TGTGCCAGCAGCTTAGGACAGGGGACCCAGTACTTC.